This TCR beta chain was observed in a study of CD8 T cells in Susac syndrome. A quantity of about 0.5 to 1 ug RNA underwent reverse transcription using random hexamers. With immunoSEQ multiplex PCR, TCR beta CDR3 was amplified across 54 Vbeta and 13 Jbeta. TCRdb re-derived calls from the immunoSEQ multiplex PCR reads in MiXCR, one entry per CDR3 protein. The sample records about 150,000 distinct CDR3 sequences, roughly 94% being singletons. As concerns this clonotype: Antigen: not known.

CDR1 and CDR2 from the germline V gene are MNHEY and SMNVEV (reference sequence). The CDR3 runs to 14 residues. V lost 0 bases and J lost 7, with 10 bases in between. Study-wide findings and caveats: The study recognized that its TCR sequencing and HLA analysis covered a relatively small number of individuals.

Sequencing input: CD8+ T cells from PBMCs. This receptor was identified in a human donor with multiple sclerosis. The J gene is TRBJ1-5, the V gene TRBV27; TRBD1 might be the D (6 bases). Written as DNA, the CDR3 is TGTGCCAGCAGTTTATCAGCAGGGGAGCAGCCCCAGCATTTT. Its protein is CASSLSAGEQPQHF.